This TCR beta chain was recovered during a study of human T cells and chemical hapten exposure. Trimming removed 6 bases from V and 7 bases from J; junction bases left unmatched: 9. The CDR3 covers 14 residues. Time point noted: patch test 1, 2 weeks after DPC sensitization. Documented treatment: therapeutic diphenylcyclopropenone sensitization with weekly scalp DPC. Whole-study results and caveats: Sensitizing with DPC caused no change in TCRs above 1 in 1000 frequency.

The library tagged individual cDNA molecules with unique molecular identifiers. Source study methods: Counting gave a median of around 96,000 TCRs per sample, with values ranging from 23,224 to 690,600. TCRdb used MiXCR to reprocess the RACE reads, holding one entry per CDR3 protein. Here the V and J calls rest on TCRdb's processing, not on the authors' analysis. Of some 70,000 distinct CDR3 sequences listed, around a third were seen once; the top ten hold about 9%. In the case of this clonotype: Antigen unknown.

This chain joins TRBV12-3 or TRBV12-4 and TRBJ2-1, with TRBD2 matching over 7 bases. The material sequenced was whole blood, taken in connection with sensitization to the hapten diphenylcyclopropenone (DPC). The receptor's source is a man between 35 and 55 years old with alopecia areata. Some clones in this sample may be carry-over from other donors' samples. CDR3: CASRGGSAPNEQFF. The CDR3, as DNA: TGTGCCAGCAGGGGGGGGAGTGCGCCAAATGAGCAGTTCTTC.